The clone carrying this T cell receptor (beta chain) is a singleton in its sample. The antigen remains unidentified. The data are from a study of memory CD4+ T cells and cytomegalovirus serostatus. Regarding the study as a whole: About 40% of the roughly 160 known CMV-associated TCRbeta sequences appeared in CD4+ memory.

The CDR3 extends over 12 amino acids. Trimming stripped 6 bases from V and 4 bases from J, with 12 bases between. Germline V CDR1 and CDR2: SQVTM, ANQGSEA. The sort gate was single viable CD3+CD4+CD8-CD45RO+ cells for memory CD4+ T cells. Donors' CMV status reflects serum IgG against pp150, pp28, p38, p52. Positive selection with CD4 microbeads enriched total CD4+ T cells. In the original analysis: Out-of-frame sequences were removed, leaving 2,204,828 distinct TCRbeta sequences. Data came from immunoSEQ multiplex PCR; TCRdb stores just in-frame clones and leaves some out. The DNA gave D and trimming, while V, J and clone size come from that table. The data show 54,000 or so clones, around 80% seen once.

The TCR originated in an adult in good health and CMV-seronegative. The gene calls are TRBV29-1 and TRBJ1-2, with D possibly TRBD1 on 5 matching bases. The sequencing input was memory CD4+ T cells from blood. CDR3 sequence reads: CSVGDGLYGYTF. The DNA of the CDR3 is TGCAGCGTGGGGGACGGCCTCTATGGCTACACCTTC.